This T cell receptor (beta chain) comes out of a study of T cells in Graves' hyperthyroidism and ophthalmopathy. CDR3 length: 15 amino acids. V lost 3 bases and J 2 bases, leaving 11 bases between the germline ends. Germline loops: CDR1 MNHEY, CDR2 SVGAGI. Regarding the study as a whole: Appearing also in blood were most of the thyroid clonotypes expanded above 0.001.

The CDR3 regions of TCR beta were amplified from RNA transcripts. RT-PCR in the first round (using the HTBI primer set) targeted the TCR CDR3. Using its own MiXCR run on the multiplex PCR reads, TCRdb lists one record per CDR3 protein. Of about 300,000 distinct CDR3 sequences listed, around a quarter were seen once; the top ten hold around 28%. As regards this clonotype: Its antigen is currently unknown.

Sequenced material: blood. The receptor's source is a middle-aged man with Graves' hyperthyroidism that later progressed to Graves' ophthalmopathy. The J gene is TRBJ1-3, the V gene TRBV6-5, with D hard to call. The CDR3 DNA follows: TGTGCCAGCAGTTATAGTGGGCAGACTGGAAACACCATATATTTT. It specifies CASSYSGQTGNTIYF.